These 22 T cell receptor beta chains share one sample of origin, sequenced in a study of T cells in Graves' hyperthyroidism and ophthalmopathy. Researchers took RNA transcripts and amplified the TCR beta CDR3 regions from them. TCR CDR3 regions were first amplified by RT-PCR with HTBI primers. TCRdb redid the calling of the multiplex PCR reads with MiXCR, one entry per CDR3 protein. The sample contains 700,000 to 850,000 distinct CDR3 sequences, roughly a third of which appear only once. The sample was blood. Receptors were obtained from a woman aged 40 to 50 with Graves' hyperthyroidism.

This clonotype was recorded a few times. V gene TRBV7-2 combines with J gene TRBJ1-5, with unresolved D. Trimming left V 8 bases short and J 4 bases short, with 15 bases between. CDR3 length equals 14 residues. CDR1 and CDR2 from the germline V gene are SGHTA and FQGNSA. The CDR3 region is CASGPRWGNQPQHF. For the CDR3, the DNA is TGTGCCAGCGGCCCCCGGTGGGGTAATCAGCCCCAGCATTTT.

The count of this clonotype is one. V and J are TRBV10-3 and TRBJ1-4; D is perhaps TRBD1 (5 bases). The germline V gene has CDR1 ENHRY and CDR2 SYGVKD. With 9 bases removed from V and 5 bases from J, the gap between germline ends came to 13 bases. The CDR3 spans 13 residues. The CDR3 DNA sequence: TGTGCCATGGGGGATTCTGGAAATGAAAAACTGTTTTTT. This gives the protein CAMGDSGNEKLFF.

This clonotype turned up a few times. The chain joins TRBV12-3 or TRBV12-4 to TRBJ2-7, with no clear D. Trimming stripped 3 bases from V and 1 base from J, with 10 bases between. The CDR3 sequence is 14 residues long. As DNA, the CDR3 is TGTGCCAGCAGTTTTATAGGGCGATCCTACGAGCAGTACTTC. This encodes CASSFIGRSYEQYF.

This clonotype was seen many times. V gene TRBV19 combines with J gene TRBJ2-7; D is possibly TRBD2 (6 bases). Trimming pared 7 bases from V and 0 bases from J, leaving 10 bases between. This CDR3 spans 13 amino acids. The germline V gene has CDR1 LNHDA and CDR2 SQIVND (reference sequence). The CDR3 region is CASKAGSSYEQYF. In DNA form, the CDR3 reads TGTGCCAGTAAGGCGGGGAGCTCCTACGAGCAGTACTTC.

The V and J genes are TRBV18 and TRBJ1-1; no clear D gene. Germline-derived CDR1 and CDR2 are KGHSH and LQKENI. V was trimmed by 2 bases and J by 6 bases, leaving 10 bases between them. This CDR3 spans 13 amino acids. The CDR3 region has the DNA TGTGCCAGCTCACCAGACCCTAGTGCTGAAGCTTTCTTT. Protein: CASSPDPSAEAFF.

The table lists this clonotype with many counts. The chain couples TRBV6-5 to TRBJ2-5, with 7 bases aligning to TRBD2. The CDR3 runs to 15 residues. Looked up from germline, CDR1 is MNHEY and CDR2 is SVGAGI. V lost 2 bases to trimming and J lost 7 bases; unmatched junction nucleotides: 10. The CDR3 bases are TGTGCCAGCAGTTACGAAGCGGGGACGCCCTCGACCCAGTACTTC. It codes for CASSYEAGTPSTQYF.

This clonotype was seen more than once but under ten times. The chain carries TRBV6-5 and TRBJ2-7; D may be TRBD2 (5 bases). This CDR3 region has 12 residues. Trimming took 8 bases from V and 0 from J, leaving 8 bases between them. Germline lookup yields CDR1 MNHEY and CDR2 SVGAGI. This chain's CDR3 is CASGRFSYEQYF. The CDR3 region has the DNA TGTGCCAGCGGGAGATTCTCCTACGAGCAGTACTTC.

This clonotype was found once. The chain carries TRBV10-3 and TRBJ1-1; TRBD1 matches at 7 bases. The V gene end was trimmed by 6 bases and the J gene end by 2 bases; junction bases not matched to a gene: 6. This CDR3 region has 14 residues. Looked up from germline, CDR1 is ENHRY and CDR2 is SYGVKD. CDR3 residues: CAIRAGTVNTEAFF. CDR3 bases: TGTGCCATCAGAGCCGGGACAGTTAACACTGAAGCTTTCTTT.

In regard to this clonotype: At one boundary the junction diverges from the germline segment, which might be a read error. V gene TRBV5-1 combines with J gene TRBJ1-1, with D tentatively TRBD1 (6 bases). CDR3 length: 14 amino acids. Germline values: CDR1 SGHRS, CDR2 YFSETQ. The CDR3: CASSAPGTLTEAFF. DNA of the CDR3: TGTGCCAGCAGCGCCCCAGGGACACTCACTGAAGCTTTCTTT.

The CDR3 loop is CASSLPSKEKLFF. DNA for the CDR3: TGTGCCAGCAGCCTTCCCTCGAAGGAAAAACTGTTTTTT. V gene TRBV7-2 combines with J gene TRBJ1-4; D is ambiguous. V lost 5 bases, J lost 8 bases, and 12 bases lay in between. CDR3 length equals 13 residues. In germline, CDR1 is SGHTA, CDR2 FQGNSA.

This clonotype came up a few times. This sequence joins TRBV12-3 or TRBV12-4 and TRBJ1-2, with unresolved D. The CDR3 sequence is 15 residues long. V lost 1 base to trimming and J lost 5 bases, with 14 bases between them. The CDR3 DNA follows: TGTGCCAGCAGTTTAGGTTGGCAGAATACGTATGGCTACACCTTC. Translation: CASSLGWQNTYGYTF.

This clonotype was seen only a few times. V usage is TRBV16 and J usage is TRBJ2-7, with a weak D call TRBD2 (5 bases). Germline CDR1 is KGHSY and CDR2 is FQNENV. V was clipped by 0 bases and J by 6 bases, with 15 bases between them. CDR3 length: 15 amino acids. The CDR3 coding sequence is TGTGCCAGCAGCCAATCTTCGAGCGGAGTTTCCGAGCAGTACTTC. This encodes CASSQSSSGVSEQYF.

In this sample, this clonotype turned up a few times. The V call is TRBV10-3, the J call TRBJ2-7; TRBD1 agrees at 10 bases. The CDR3 loop spans 14 amino acids. Germline loops: CDR1 ENHRY, CDR2 SYGVKD. The junction had 10 bases not matched to a gene; V was cut back by 10 bases and J by 4 bases. As DNA, the CDR3 is TGTGCCAGAGGAGGGACAGGGGAAGAGTACGAGCAGTACTTC. It encodes CARGGTGEEYEQYF.

This clonotype was detected many times. J is TRBJ1-2 and V is TRBV5-1; 8 positions agree with TRBD1. V lost 3 bases to trimming and J lost 8 bases; unmatched junction nucleotides: 9. Germline V gene sequence: CDR1 SGHRS, CDR2 YFSETQ. The CDR3 runs to 14 residues. CDR3 loop: CASSSGQGLGGYTF. CDR3 coding DNA: TGCGCCAGCAGCTCCGGACAGGGTTTGGGAGGCTACACCTTC.

V usage is TRBV20-1 and J usage is TRBJ1-2; the match to TRBD1 covers 7 bases. Per germline, CDR1 DFQATT and CDR2 SNEGSKA (reference sequence). The V segment lost 6 bases and the J segment 4 bases; nucleotides outside the gene matches: 11. This CDR3 has 14 residues. CDR3 in amino acids: CSADEWTGAYGYTF. Here the CDR3 DNA reads TGCAGTGCCGACGAATGGACAGGCGCCTATGGCTACACCTTC.

A few counts support this clonotype. J is TRBJ2-7 and V is TRBV12-3 or TRBV12-4, with D unclear. This CDR3 is 14 amino acids long. Trimming took 5 bases from V and 4 from J, leaving 15 bases between them. In DNA, the CDR3 is TGTGCCAGCAGTCCCATCGGCCTCAGGTACGAGCAGTACTTC. The encoded protein is CASSPIGLRYEQYF.

This clonotype was counted many times. The chain uses TRBV19 and TRBJ2-7; D not certain. Trimming took 5 bases from V and 3 from J, leaving 5 bases between them. The CDR3 is 11 residues long. Germline CDR1 LNHDA, CDR2 SQIVND (reference sequence). The CDR3, as DNA: TGTGCCAGTAGTGTGGGCTACGAGCAGTACTTC. This translates into CASSVGYEQYF.

This clonotype was observed a handful of times. CDR3 sequence: CASSQDAPGQGRHTF. The CDR3 DNA reads TGCGCCAGCAGCCAAGACGCGCCCGGGCAGGGAAGACACACCTTC. This chain links TRBV4-3 with TRBJ1-2; maybe TRBD1 (5 bases). The CDR3 extends over 15 amino acids. Trimming left V 0 bases short and J 12 bases short, with 20 bases between. Germline values: CDR1 LGHNA, CDR2 YSLEER.

This chain links TRBV6-5 with TRBJ2-7; D is perhaps TRBD2 (5 bases). In germline, CDR1 is MNHEY, CDR2 SVGAGI. The CDR3 has 15 residues. The ends were cut back, 2 bases at V and 3 bases at J, with 14 bases in the middle. CDR3 residues: CASSYGPGADYEQYF. CDR3 sequence (DNA): TGTGCCAGCAGTTACGGTCCAGGAGCGGACTACGAGCAGTACTTC.

This clonotype showed up just a few times. The chain is built from TRBV2 and TRBJ1-5; D unresolved. Germline loops: CDR1 SNHLY, CDR2 FYNNEI. Trimming removed 4 bases from V and 3 bases from J, with 25 bases in between. The CDR3 consists of 19 residues. CDR3 loop: CASSVDQVSDKGLNQPQHF. In nucleotides, the CDR3 is TGTGCCAGCAGTGTGGATCAGGTATCCGACAAGGGTCTCAATCAGCCCCAGCATTTT.

This clonotype was observed a handful of times. This chain links TRBV10-3 with TRBJ2-7, with a tentative D call TRBD2 (6 bases). This CDR3 has 13 amino acids. Germline V gene sequence: CDR1 ENHRY, CDR2 SYGVKD. The V end was cut by 10 bases, the J end by 6 bases, with 19 bases between. CDR3 loop: CASTPLPGSEQYF. The CDR3 DNA reads as TGTGCCAGCACCCCCCTTCCCGGGAGCGAGCAGTACTTC.

The table lists this clonotype with a few counts. The CDR3 region is CASSRAPGRTEAFF. In nucleotides, the CDR3 is TGTGCCAGCAGCCGGGCACCTGGCAGGACTGAAGCTTTCTTT. This chain joins TRBV16 and TRBJ1-1; no clear D gene. Trimming removed 4 bases from V and 5 bases from J, with 14 bases in between. This CDR3 contains 14 residues. Germline V gives CDR1 KGHSY, CDR2 FQNENV.